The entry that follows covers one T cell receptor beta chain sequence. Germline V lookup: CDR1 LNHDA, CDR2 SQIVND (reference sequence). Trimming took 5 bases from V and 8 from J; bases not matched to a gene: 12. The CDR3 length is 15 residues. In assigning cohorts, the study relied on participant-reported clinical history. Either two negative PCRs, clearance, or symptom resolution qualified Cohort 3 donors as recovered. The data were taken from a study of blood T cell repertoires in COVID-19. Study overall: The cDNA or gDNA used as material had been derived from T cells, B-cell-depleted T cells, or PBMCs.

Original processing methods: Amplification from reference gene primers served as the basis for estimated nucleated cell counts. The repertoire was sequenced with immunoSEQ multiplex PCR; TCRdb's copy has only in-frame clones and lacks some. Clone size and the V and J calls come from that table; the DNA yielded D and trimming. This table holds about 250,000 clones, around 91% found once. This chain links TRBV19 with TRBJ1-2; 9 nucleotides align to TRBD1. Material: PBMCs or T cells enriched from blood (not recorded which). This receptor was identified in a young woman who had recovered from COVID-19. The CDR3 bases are TGTGCCAGTAGTGTCCGGGACAGGGTCTCGGGCGGCTACACCTTC. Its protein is CASSVRDRVSGGYTF.